The 14 T cell receptor beta chains given below trace back to one sample, sequenced in a study of OX40 agonist ivuxolimab in advanced cancers. TCRdb's copy holds only in-frame clones and misses some; the assay was immunoSEQ multiplex PCR. The repertoire holds about 92,000 clones, with approximately 84% as singletons. The sample consisted of CD4+ or CD8+ T cells sorted from blood, taken in a trial of the OX40 agonist ivuxolimab. The receptor set was obtained from an adult with an advanced solid tumor such as melanoma, head and neck, liver or kidney cancer.

The V gene is TRBV4-1, the J gene TRBJ2-7; the D call may be TRBD1 or TRBD2 (5 bases each). The CDR3 is 14 residues long. Per germline, CDR1 MGHRA and CDR2 YSYEKL. The V end lost 5 bases, the J end lost 4 bases, and 15 bases lay between the germline ends. In nucleotides, the CDR3 is TGCGCCAGCAGCTTTCGGGACCGGGTATACGAGCAGTACTTC. Amino acid sequence: CASSFRDRVYEQYF.

CDR3 sequence: CASKGPGSGTDTQYF. The CDR3 DNA is TGTGCCAGCAAGGGGCCTGGAAGCGGCACAGATACGCAGTATTTT. The chain combines TRBV6-5 with TRBJ2-3, with a weak D call TRBD1 (5 bases). Germline CDR1 MNHEY, CDR2 SVGAGI. The CDR3 has 15 residues. Trimming pared 7 bases from V and 1 base from J, leaving 15 bases between.

This chain connects TRBV19 to TRBJ2-6; 11 nucleotides match TRBD1. Germline CDR1 is LNHDA and CDR2 is SQIVND (reference sequence). The junction had 8 bases not matched to a gene; V was cut back by 7 bases and J by 0 bases. The length of the CDR3 is 18 residues. In DNA form, the CDR3 reads TGTGCCAGTACCGGGGACAGGGGGTTGAGCTCTGGGGCCAACGTCCTGACTTTC. Protein sequence: CASTGDRGLSSGANVLTF.

The chain joins TRBV6-5 to TRBJ2-7; D might be TRBD1 (6 bases). Germline V gives CDR1 MNHEY, CDR2 SVGAGI. V shed 6 bases and J shed 1 base, with 16 bases lying between them. There are 15 residues in the CDR3. Here the CDR3 DNA reads TGTGCCAGCAGGCCTGAGGGGGTCGGGTCCTACGAGCAGTACTTC. Protein sequence: CASRPEGVGSYEQYF.

This clone was counted a single time. The gene calls are TRBV5-1 and TRBJ2-7; a possible D gene is TRBD1 (6 bases). Germline lookup yields CDR1 SGHRS and CDR2 YFSETQ. Trimming removed 6 bases at V and 0 bases at J, with 16 bases between. This CDR3 has 15 residues. The CDR3 loop reads CASTGAGRNSYEQYF. The CDR3, as DNA: TGCGCCAGCACAGGGGCGGGCAGGAACTCCTACGAGCAGTACTTC.

This chain uses TRBV5-8 with TRBJ1-2; TRBD1 is a possible D gene (6 bases). The V end lost 4 bases, the J end lost 0 bases, and 16 bases lay between the germline ends. This CDR3 is built from 16 residues. The germline V gene has CDR1 SGHTS and CDR2 YDEGEE. Here the CDR3 reads CASSPWGRSTNYGYTF. The CDR3 DNA sequence: TGTGCCAGCAGCCCATGGGGGCGATCTACTAACTATGGCTACACCTTC.

The chain recombines TRBV18 with TRBJ2-1; D gene uncertain. Trimming cost V 2 bases and J 2 bases, with 7 bases left between them. CDR1 and CDR2 (germline): KGHSH, LQKENI. There are 14 residues in the CDR3. CDR3 loop: CASSPSPAYNEQFF. The CDR3 DNA reads as TGTGCCAGCTCACCAAGCCCAGCCTACAATGAGCAGTTCTTC.

This sequence joins TRBV6-5 and TRBJ2-1, with TRBD2 matching over 8 bases. CDR3 length: 16 residues. The germline V gene has CDR1 MNHEY and CDR2 SVGAGI. Unmatched junction bases numbered 6, after V lost 4 bases and J lost 1 base. Written as DNA, the CDR3 is TGTGCCAGCAGTTCCCCCGGGACTAGTTCCTACAATGAGCAGTTCTTC. It translates to CASSSPGTSSYNEQFF.

This rearrangement joins TRBV10-2 to TRBJ1-1; D is perhaps TRBD1 (5 bases). The CDR3 covers 12 residues. V was cut by 4 bases and J by 6 bases, with 9 bases left in between. Germline V gene sequence: CDR1 WSHSY, CDR2 SAAADI. The CDR3 region is CASSAGTAEAFF. The CDR3 DNA is TGCGCCAGCAGTGCGGGGACGGCTGAAGCTTTCTTT.

The V gene is TRBV7-2, the J gene TRBJ2-2; D is ambiguous. The CDR3 runs 12 residues. The V end was cut by 5 bases, the J end by 6 bases, with 7 bases between. Germline CDR1 is SGHTA and CDR2 is FQGNSA. The CDR3 DNA follows: TGTGCCAGCAGCGGCGTACCCGGGGAGCTGTTTTTT. Translation: CASSGVPGELFF.

The count of this clone is one. V gene TRBV12-5 combines with J gene TRBJ2-2; no clear D. The germline V gene has CDR1 LGHNT and CDR2 FRNRAP. V was cut by 0 bases and J by 4 bases, with 6 bases left in between. The CDR3 is made up of 14 amino acids. In DNA, the CDR3 is TGTGCTAGTGGTTTGGTAAGAAGCACCGGGGAGCTGTTTTTT. It is translated as CASGLVRSTGELFF.

The V and J genes are TRBV5-1 and TRBJ1-6, with TRBD1 matching over 8 bases. The CDR3 contains 14 residues. Trimming cost V 0 bases and J 10 bases; bases outside gene matches: 3. The germline gives CDR1 SGHRS, CDR2 YFSETQ. The CDR3 bases are TGCGCCAGCAGCTTGGAACAGGGGGACTCACCCCTCCACTTT. Protein sequence: CASSLEQGDSPLHF.

In this sample, this clone turned up once. The chain carries TRBV5-6 and TRBJ2-5, with 9 bases that match TRBD1. The CDR3 length is 16 residues. The germline V gene has CDR1 SGHDT and CDR2 YYEEEE. The V and J ends lost 2 bases and 5 bases, in that order; junction bases with no gene match: 10. Here the CDR3 DNA reads TGTGCCAGCAGCTTACCGGGACAGGGCCCTCGCGAGACCCAGTACTTC. It codes for CASSLPGQGPRETQYF.

This chain uses TRBV5-1 with TRBJ2-1; D might be TRBD2 (6 bases). The germline gives CDR1 SGHRS, CDR2 YFSETQ. The CDR3 loop spans 14 amino acids. V shed 5 bases and J shed 3 bases, with 12 bases lying between them. In nucleotides, the CDR3 is TGCGCCAGCAGTCGGAGGGAGGTCTACAATGAGCAGTTCTTC. Protein sequence: CASSRREVYNEQFF.